This T cell receptor beta chain appears in the sequencing data of a study of T cell responses to AZD1222 COVID-19 vaccine. Notes on the study in general: White British ancestry dominated among donors, who included more females, and clonal diversity was possibly underestimated.

Remarks on this clone: Its antigen is not identified.

J gave up 7 bases and V 4 bases, and 6 bases lay outside the gene matches. This CDR3 contains 13 residues. Germline V gene sequence: CDR1 MGHRA, CDR2 YSYEKL. Clones were sequenced by immunoSEQ multiplex PCR, and TCRdb holds only the in-frame ones, with some missing. In the table there are 140,000 to 150,000 clones, roughly 90% of which are singletons. This TCR derives from an adult who received the AZD1222 COVID-19 vaccine. The chain links TRBV4-1 to TRBJ1-2; 7 positions agree with TRBD1. The sample here was peripheral blood, taken 28 days after the second AZD1222 dose. The CDR3 sequence: CASSLGTEGGYTF. CDR3 DNA sequence: TGCGCCAGCAGCCTAGGGACAGAGGGTGGCTACACCTTC.